The clone carrying this T cell receptor beta chain came up a few times. What it binds is unknown. Germline V lookup: CDR1 SGDLS, CDR2 YYNGEE. Between the trimmed V and J ends, which lost 1 base and 5 bases, there was a span of 15 bases. The CDR3 length is 16 residues. Primers included in the PCR were 60 Vbeta and 13 Jbeta primers. In the source study's methods: A follow-up analysis tallied around 80 million unique TCR beta chains, roughly 11 million shared. Sequenced by immunoSEQ multiplex PCR; TCRdb stores in-frame clones only, minus some. The D gene and trimming were derived from the DNA, and the V and J assignments and clone size from that table. In the table there are about 160,000 clones, about 80% of which are singletons. The data are from a study of cytomegalovirus exposure and HLA in healthy donors. Study findings and constraints: Indistinguishable V segments, including TRBV6-2 and TRBV6-3, were excluded. Productive rates of about 90% or about 30% were seen for most TCR beta V segments in an earlier analysis.

Material for sequencing was PBMCs. This clonotype originated in a man aged 25-45 years in good health and CMV-seronegative. This chain links TRBV9 with TRBJ1-4; TRBD1 is a possible D gene (5 bases). This CDR3 reads CASSVTPGQKNEKLFF. CDR3 DNA: TGTGCCAGCAGCGTAACCCCAGGGCAGAAAAATGAAAAACTGTTTTTT.